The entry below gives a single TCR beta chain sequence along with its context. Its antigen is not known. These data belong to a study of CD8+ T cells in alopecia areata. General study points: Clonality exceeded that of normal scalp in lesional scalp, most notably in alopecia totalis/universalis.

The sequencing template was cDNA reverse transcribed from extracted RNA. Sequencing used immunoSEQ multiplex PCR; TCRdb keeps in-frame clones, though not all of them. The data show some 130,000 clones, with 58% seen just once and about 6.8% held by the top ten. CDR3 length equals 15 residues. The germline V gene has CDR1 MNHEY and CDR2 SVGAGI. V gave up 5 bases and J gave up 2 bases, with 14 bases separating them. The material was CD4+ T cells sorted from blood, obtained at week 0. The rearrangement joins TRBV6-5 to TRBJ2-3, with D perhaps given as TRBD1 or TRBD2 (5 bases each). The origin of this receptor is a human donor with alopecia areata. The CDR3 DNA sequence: TGTGCCAGCAGTACCGGGACGGGGTTCACAGATACGCAGTATTTT. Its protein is CASSTGTGFTDTQYF.